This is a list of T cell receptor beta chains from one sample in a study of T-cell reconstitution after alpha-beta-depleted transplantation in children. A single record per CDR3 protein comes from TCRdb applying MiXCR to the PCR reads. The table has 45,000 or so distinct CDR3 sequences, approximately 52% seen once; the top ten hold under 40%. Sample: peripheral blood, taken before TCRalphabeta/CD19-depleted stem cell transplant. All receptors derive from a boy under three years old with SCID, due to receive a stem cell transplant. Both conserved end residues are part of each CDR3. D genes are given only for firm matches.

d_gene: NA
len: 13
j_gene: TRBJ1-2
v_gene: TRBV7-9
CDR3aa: CASSSQDFYGYTF

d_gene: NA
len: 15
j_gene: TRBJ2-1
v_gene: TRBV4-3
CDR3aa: CASSQEISVYNEQFF

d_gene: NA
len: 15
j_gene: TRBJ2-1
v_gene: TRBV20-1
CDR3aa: CSAWGVRGSGSEQFF

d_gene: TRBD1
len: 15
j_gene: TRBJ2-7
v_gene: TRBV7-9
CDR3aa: CASSSTGGSSYEQYF

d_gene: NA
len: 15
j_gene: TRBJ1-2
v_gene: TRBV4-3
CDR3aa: CASSQDQGISNGYTF

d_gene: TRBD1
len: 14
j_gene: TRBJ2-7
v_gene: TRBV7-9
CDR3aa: CASSYPGQAGEQYF

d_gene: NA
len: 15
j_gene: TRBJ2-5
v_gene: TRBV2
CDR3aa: CASTEGVGNQETQYF

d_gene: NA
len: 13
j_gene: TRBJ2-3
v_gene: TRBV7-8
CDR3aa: CASSLTWGDTQYF

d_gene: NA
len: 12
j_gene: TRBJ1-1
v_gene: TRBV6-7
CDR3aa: CASSFSYTEAFF

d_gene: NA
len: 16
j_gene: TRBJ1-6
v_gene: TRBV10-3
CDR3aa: CATHRSRDGDNSPLHF

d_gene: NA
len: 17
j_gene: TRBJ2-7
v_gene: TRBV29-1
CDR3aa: CSVVQRVRTTATYEQYF

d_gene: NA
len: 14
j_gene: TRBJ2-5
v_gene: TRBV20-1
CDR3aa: CSAREFFAQETQYF

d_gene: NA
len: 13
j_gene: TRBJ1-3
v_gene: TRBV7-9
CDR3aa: CASSLQGIDTIYF

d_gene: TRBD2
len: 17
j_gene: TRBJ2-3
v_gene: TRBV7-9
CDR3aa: CASSLTGGAGVGDTQYF

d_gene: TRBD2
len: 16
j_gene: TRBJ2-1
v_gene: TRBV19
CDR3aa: CASSIDQRGPYNEQFF

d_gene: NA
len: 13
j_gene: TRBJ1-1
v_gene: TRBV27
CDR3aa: CASSLSGGTEAFF

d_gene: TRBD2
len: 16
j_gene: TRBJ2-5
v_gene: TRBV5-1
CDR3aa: CASSLTAGVARETQYF

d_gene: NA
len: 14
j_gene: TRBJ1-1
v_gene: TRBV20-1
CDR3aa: CSARVRGSETRAFF

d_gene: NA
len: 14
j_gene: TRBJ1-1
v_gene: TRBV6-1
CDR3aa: CASSPRGVGTEAFF

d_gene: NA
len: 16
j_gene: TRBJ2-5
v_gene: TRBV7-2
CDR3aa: CASSLERAGLEETQYF

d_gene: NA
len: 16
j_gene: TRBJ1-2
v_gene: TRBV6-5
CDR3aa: CASSYSAGSQGPGYTF

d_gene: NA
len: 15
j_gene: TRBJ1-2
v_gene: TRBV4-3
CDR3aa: CASSQVTLSNYGYTF

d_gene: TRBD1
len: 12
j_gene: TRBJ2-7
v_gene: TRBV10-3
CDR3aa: CAIRTGSYEQYF

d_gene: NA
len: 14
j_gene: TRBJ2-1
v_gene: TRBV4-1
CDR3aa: CASSQGLGSNEQFF

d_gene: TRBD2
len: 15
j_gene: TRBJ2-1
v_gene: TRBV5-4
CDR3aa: CASSRTGTTVNEQFF

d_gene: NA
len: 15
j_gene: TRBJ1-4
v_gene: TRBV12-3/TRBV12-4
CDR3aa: CASSLSGSGNEKLFF

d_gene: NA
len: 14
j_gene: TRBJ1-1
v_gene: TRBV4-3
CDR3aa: CASSQGFMNTEAFF

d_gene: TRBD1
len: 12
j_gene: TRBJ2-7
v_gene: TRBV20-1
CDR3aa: CSAGTGSYEQYF

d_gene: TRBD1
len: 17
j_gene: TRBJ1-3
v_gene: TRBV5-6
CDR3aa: CASSFGQAYHLENTIYF

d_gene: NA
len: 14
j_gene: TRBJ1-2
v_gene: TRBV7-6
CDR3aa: CASSPRDGNYGYTF

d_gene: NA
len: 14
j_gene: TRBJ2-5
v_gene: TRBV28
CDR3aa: CASSLTNPPWTQYF

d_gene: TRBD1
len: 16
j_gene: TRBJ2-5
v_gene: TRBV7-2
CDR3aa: CASSLPTGGKGETQYF

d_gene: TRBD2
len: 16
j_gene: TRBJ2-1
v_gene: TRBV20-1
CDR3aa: CSARRALLAGHNEQFF

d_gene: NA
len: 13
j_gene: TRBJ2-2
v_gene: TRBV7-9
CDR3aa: CASSNSGTGELFF

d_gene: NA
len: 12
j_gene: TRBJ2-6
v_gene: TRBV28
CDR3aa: CASHTGANVLTF

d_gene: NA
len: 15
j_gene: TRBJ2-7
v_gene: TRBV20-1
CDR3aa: CSARGGGWASYEQYF

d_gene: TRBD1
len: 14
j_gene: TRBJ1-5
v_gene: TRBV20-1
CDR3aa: CSASQGVENQPQHF

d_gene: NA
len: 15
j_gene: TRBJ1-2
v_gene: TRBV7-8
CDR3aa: CASSFGSEVGYGYTF

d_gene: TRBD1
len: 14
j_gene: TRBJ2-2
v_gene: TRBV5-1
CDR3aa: CASGRDRNTGELFF

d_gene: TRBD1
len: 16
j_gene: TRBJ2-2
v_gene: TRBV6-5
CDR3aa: CASSFLRDSNTGELFF

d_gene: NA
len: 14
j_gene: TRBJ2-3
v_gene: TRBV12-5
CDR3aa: CASGLLTSFDTQYF

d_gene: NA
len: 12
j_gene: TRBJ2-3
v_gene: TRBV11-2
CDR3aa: CASSQSTDTQYF

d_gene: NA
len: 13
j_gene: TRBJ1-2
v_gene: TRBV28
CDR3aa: CASSPRPNYGYTF

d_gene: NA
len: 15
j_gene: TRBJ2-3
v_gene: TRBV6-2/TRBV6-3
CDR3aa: CASSYLDSSTDTQYF

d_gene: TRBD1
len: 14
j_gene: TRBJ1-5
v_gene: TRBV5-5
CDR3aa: CASSFDRGNQPQHF

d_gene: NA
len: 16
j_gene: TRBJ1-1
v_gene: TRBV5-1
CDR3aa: CASSPRGRETNTEAFF